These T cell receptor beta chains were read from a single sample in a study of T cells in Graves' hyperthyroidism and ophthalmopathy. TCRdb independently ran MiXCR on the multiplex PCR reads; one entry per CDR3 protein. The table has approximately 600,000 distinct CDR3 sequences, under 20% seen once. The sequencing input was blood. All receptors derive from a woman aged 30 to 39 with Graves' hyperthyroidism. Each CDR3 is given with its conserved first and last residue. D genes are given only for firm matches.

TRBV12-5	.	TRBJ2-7	CASGPRGDTYEQYF
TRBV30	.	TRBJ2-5	CAWTIQETQYF
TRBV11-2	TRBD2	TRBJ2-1	CASSPRTSRDEQFF
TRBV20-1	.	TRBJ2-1	CSARAGIYNEQFF
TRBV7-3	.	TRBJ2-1	CASSLTGDNYNEQFF
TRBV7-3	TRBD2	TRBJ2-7	CASSSTSGSSSEQYF
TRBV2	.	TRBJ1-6	CASLQGGDSPLHF
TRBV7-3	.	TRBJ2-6	CASSLSKAPQLISGANVLTF
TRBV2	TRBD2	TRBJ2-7	CASSGTSGSFGEQYF
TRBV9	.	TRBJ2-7	CASSLRGERSYEQYF
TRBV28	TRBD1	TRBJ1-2	CASSLRARTGPGYGYTF